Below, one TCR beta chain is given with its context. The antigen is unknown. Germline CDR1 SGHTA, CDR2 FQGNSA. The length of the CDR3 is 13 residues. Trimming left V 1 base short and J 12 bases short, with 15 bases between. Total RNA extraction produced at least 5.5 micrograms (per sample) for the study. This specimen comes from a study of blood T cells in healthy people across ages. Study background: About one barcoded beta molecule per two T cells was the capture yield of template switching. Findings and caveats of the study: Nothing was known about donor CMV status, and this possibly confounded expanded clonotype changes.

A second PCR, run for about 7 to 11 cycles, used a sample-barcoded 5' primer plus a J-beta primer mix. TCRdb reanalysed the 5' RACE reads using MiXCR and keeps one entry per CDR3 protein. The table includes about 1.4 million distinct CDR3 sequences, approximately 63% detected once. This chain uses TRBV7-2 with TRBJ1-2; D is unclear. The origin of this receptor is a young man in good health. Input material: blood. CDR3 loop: CASSLEVRRGHTF. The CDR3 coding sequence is TGTGCCAGCAGCTTAGAGGTCAGACGCGGCCACACCTTC.